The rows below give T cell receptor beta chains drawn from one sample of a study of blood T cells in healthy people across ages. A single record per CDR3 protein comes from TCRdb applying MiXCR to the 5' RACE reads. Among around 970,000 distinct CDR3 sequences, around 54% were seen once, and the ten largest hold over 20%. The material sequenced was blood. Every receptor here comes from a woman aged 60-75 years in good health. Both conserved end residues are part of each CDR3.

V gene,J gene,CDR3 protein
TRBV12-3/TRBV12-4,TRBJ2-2,CASSWQQGAGELFF
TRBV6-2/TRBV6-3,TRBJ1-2,CASSDGRVNGHTF
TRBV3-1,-,CASNQVASGYTYEQYF
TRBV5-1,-,CASSFEGGYGETQYF
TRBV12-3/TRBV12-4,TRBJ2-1,CASSLGAGTSWFNEQFF
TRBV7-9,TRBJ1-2,CASSSSLGAGPNYGYTF
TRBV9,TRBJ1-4,CASSPDRGQWGEKLFF
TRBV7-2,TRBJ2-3,CASSRKTGTGKTDTQYF
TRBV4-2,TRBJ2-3,CASSQHGTTDTQYF
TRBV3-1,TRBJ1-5,CASSQGRADQPQHF
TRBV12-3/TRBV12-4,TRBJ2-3,CASSLGGLAGITDTQYF
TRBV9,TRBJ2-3,CASSVVGSTLDTQYF
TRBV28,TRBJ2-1,CASSLWSGNSYNEQFF
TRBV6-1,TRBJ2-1,CATLDPGLGKNEQFF
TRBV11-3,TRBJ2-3,CASSSTSRYTDTQYF
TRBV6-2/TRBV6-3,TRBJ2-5,CASSLLAGGAAETQYF
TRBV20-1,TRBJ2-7,CSARDRTGYPYEQYF
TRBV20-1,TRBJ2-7,CSAVRGSKGYEQYF
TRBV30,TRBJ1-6,CAWSVKGGADSPLHF
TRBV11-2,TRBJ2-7,CASSPYNYEQYF
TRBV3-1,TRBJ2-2,CASSHPFRKRSTGELFF
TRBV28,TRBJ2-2,CASSLFTGVNTRELFF
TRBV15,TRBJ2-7,CATSRDEGPYEQYF
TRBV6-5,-,CASSSPGQGPEQYF
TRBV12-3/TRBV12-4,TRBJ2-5,CASRIRTDSGEQYF
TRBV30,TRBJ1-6,CAWSAWGNSPLHF
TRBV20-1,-,CSARPGNRYEQYF
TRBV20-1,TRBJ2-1,CSARDRTSGSWEQFF
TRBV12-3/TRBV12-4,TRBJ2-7,CASSLASPGHHSYEQYF
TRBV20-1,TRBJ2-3,CSASPGRATDTQYF
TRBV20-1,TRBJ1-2,CSGQAGGYGYTF
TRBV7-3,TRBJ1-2,CASSTGDGYTF
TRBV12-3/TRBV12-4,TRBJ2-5,CASSSRGKTQYF
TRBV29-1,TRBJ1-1,CSVGRQPYTEAFF
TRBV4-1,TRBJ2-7,CASSQAPGLADSYEQYF
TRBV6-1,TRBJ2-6,CASKPNGANVLTF
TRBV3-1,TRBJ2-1,CASSQERRAHNEQFF
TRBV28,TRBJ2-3,CANSLLGTSGPGDTQYF
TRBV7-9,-,CASNSIPGLAGVRYEQYF
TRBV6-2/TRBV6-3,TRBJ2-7,CASSYYRGYEQYF
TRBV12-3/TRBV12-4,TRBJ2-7,CASSPRSGTGVYEQYF
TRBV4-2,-,CASSQGRLAGGADEQYF
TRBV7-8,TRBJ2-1,CASSLGNRGEQFF
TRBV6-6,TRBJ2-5,CASSHGRSQETQYF
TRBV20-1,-,CSARGQVAKNIQYF
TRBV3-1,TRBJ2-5,CASSSTSGGQKTQYF
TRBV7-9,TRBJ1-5,CASSAQGASNQPQHF
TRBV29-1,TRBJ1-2,CSVERGTSYGYTF
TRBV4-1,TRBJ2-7,CASSPWTGGSYEQYF
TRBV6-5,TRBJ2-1,CASSYRPDSYNEQFF
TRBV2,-,CASSGFGQGKSDEQYF
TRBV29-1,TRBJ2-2,CSVGSGGNTGELFF
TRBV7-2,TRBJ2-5,CASGFGTGVRNEQYF
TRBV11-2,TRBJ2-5,CASSLERGKETQYF